The clone carrying this T cell receptor beta chain was observed at least ten times. Antigen: not known. This sample is part of a study of T cells in Graves' hyperthyroidism and ophthalmopathy. Findings and limits, study-wide: Researchers report that a 13 V-J model separated ophthalmopathy from stable hyperthyroidism.

CDR1 is MNHEY and CDR2 is SVGAGI in the germline V gene. V dropped 2 bases and J dropped 4 bases, with 11 bases sitting between them. The CDR3 sequence is 14 residues long. It was uncontrolled infection, other autoimmune disease, pregnancy or lactation that excluded patients. Researchers amplified the TCR beta CDR3 regions from RNA transcripts. HTBI primers were used for first-round RT-PCR of the TCR CDR3. TCRdb used MiXCR to reprocess the multiplex PCR reads, holding one entry per CDR3 protein. The table has more than 500,000 distinct CDR3 sequences, over 45% seen once. This chain links TRBV6-5 with TRBJ1-1; D is possibly TRBD1 (5 bases). Sample: peripheral blood or thyroid tissue (not recorded which). The sequence was obtained from an adult woman with Graves' disease, either hyperthyroidism or ophthalmopathy (not recorded which). CDR3 residues: CASSYVGRGTEAFF. CDR3 sequence (DNA): TGTGCCAGCAGTTACGTGGGACGCGGCACTGAAGCTTTCTTT.